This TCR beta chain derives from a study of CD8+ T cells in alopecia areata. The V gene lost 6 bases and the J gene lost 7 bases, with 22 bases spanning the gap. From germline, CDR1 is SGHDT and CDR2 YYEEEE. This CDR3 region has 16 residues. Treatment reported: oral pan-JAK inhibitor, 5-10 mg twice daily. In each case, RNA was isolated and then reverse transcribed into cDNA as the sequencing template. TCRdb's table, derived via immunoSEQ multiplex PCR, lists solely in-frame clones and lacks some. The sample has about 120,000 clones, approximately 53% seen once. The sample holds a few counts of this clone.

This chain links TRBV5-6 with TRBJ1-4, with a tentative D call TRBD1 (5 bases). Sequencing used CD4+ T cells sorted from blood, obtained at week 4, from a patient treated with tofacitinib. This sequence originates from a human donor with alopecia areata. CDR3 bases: TGTGCCAGCAACCCCGGGGCCCACCCGCGGGCTGAAAAACTGTTTTTT. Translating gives CASNPGAHPRAEKLFF.